Given below is one T cell receptor beta chain in context. This clone's antigen is unknown. Base quality data are lacking; no much larger clone is found one base away. Trimming removed 3 bases from V and 1 base from J, leaving 6 bases between the germline ends. Looking up the germline V gene yields CDR1 MNHNS and CDR2 SASEGT. The CDR3 sequence holds 13 residues, the cysteine and phenylalanine included. Only the CDR3 region is kept as DNA, spanning 39 bases read in frame from base 1. Sequencing of the TRB variable region was done with the immunoSEQ hsTCRB v3.0 assay at survey level resolution. The target sequencing depth for TRB was roughly 40,000-55,000 T-cell genomes per sample. Pooled TRB libraries were sequenced on an Illumina MiSeq with a v3 150-cycle kit. In the source study's methods: Analysis of repertoires was carried out in R inside a reproducible Nextflow workflow spanning QC, data transformation and analysis. LymphoSeq2, an R package for exploring AIRR-Seq data, was used to implement the custom analyses. After excluding a handful of samples that yielded fewer than 5000 total TRB sequences, 150 to 200 HIV repertoires remained for analysis. Among the roughly 190 retained HIV repertoires, approximately 61 were collected before ART initiation and 129 after ART initiation. Repertoires were downsampled to 5000 TRB nucleotide sequences, with summary statistics averaged over 100 downsampling iterations. The analysis kept only TRB sequences whose CDR3 regions were at least seven amino acids long. Diversity was assessed using a clonality score derived from Shannon entropy and using the Gini coefficient. In repertoire networks, the top 5000 CDR3 amino acid sequences were linked whenever an edit distance of one separated two sequences. Antigen specificity groups and MHC restriction were predicted for TRB CDR3 amino acid sequences with GLIPH2. To flag known CMV, EBV, HIV or tissue antigen associations, CDR3 amino acid sequences were matched against VDJdb and McPAS-TCR. Pre-ART, post-ART and control groups were compared with Wilcoxon signed-rank tests and Holm-Bonferroni correction. Held by TCRdb, this immuneACCESS table contains in-frame sequences only and omits some clones. Under half of the omission traces to an unresolved V gene where checked; the cause of the rest is unknown. V, J and clone size derive from that table, while D and trimming were established from the DNA sequence. The sample table holds approximately 25,000 clones, of which more than 65% were seen once. In total, the top ten clones hold approximately 2.5% of the sample.

The data belong to a study of long-term antiretroviral therapy in people with HIV (dated by TCRdb to the early 2020s). Background for the entire study: Collection of the earliest samples took place about a decade ahead of the 2015 WHO recommendation for immediate ART, at a time when ART was typically delayed until CD4 counts fell. This retrospective serial study examined whether starting ART and sustained HIV suppression were associated with changes in the composition and diversity of the TRB repertoire in peripheral blood. A total of 192 cryopreserved PBMC samples were contributed to the cohort by 30 adults with confirmed HIV infection, with samples collected serially over a mean of approximately six years (range 1-12). Of the roughly 30 participants with HIV, approximately twelve were female. No cross-contamination during QIAcube processing was shown when test extractions of a monoclonal T-cell line were performed alongside fewer than 40 polyclonal samples. What the work shows at the level of the full study, not this receptor alone: Starting ART was linked to a significant rise in TRB diversity, yet even after long-term ART the diversity remained significantly lower than in transplant donor controls. CDR3 length ranges in HIV repertoires were narrower than in controls, and network structure suggested an antigen-experienced repertoire with only a slight naive shift after ART. Inferences about post-ART repertoire changes were limited because no data were available on ART adherence, viral resistance or therapy changes. The samples span the years 2004 to 2017, and the ART regimens used at that time may not be as effective as current regimens. Owing to limited PBMC availability, only the TCR beta chain was sequenced, without alpha chain pairing. Because pre-ART samples had limited cell numbers, profiling was done on unsorted PBMC rather than on sorted CD4+ and CD8+ T cells. At every time point, the repertoire was dominated by expanded TRB clones first identified before ART initiation, although this dominance fluctuated and, in many PLHIV, declined after ART.

Participants were included only if at least one PBMC sample before ART initiation and at least two post-ART samples were available. Treatment was received in the United States of America by all participants with HIV. Before DNA extraction, cryopreserved samples of about 0.95-10 million PBMC were thawed and washed. At the time of the earliest PBMC sample for each participant with HIV, ages ranged from about 23 to 60 years. Per participant, PBMC samples came from 1-4 timepoints prior to ART initiation and 2-8 timepoints following ART initiation, for a median of 7 samples. Serial HIV viral load, CD4+ T-cell count, ART history and demographic data were obtained for every participant. Genomic DNA was extracted from unsorted PBMC with a Qiagen kit on a QIAcube, processed in batches of 12 samples.

Recombination connected TRBV6-1 to TRBJ2-5, and the D gene may be TRBD2, 6 bases matching. Sequenced here: unsorted PBMCs, sampled 3 years after starting antiretroviral therapy. This clonotype originated in a man in his forties or fifties with HIV. The CDR3 has the sequence CASSEGLQETQYF. The nucleotide sequence reads TGTGCCAGCAGTGAGGGACTCCAAGAGACCCAGTACTTC.